The table lists the clone carrying this T cell receptor beta chain with a few counts. Here the gene names and germline are mouse. With the read ending 1 residue before the CDR3 end, the germline J gene is used to fill in that end. V lost 3 bases, J lost 5 bases, and 6 bases lay in between. Germline lookup yields CDR1 NNHNN and CDR2 SYGAGS (reference sequence). The CDR3 extends over 12 amino acids. Survey-depth TCRbeta CDR3 sequencing reported V/J genes and productive frequencies. Here immunoSEQ multiplex PCR was the method, and the copy in TCRdb shows in-frame clones only, minus some. The sample carries some 47,000 clones, around 66% recorded once. The record originates from a study of tissue T cells after allogeneic stem cell transplantation.

The J gene is TRBJ1-5, the V gene TRBV13-2, with D tentatively TRBD1 (6 bases). Sequencing was carried out using sorted cells pooled from one or two spleens. This TCR was sampled from a pool of C57BL/6 mice in good health. Partial CDR3 DNA: TGTGCCAGCGGTGGACAGGACCAGGCTCCGCTT. This translates into CASGGQDQAPL. The CDR3, in full, reads CASGGQDQAPLF.